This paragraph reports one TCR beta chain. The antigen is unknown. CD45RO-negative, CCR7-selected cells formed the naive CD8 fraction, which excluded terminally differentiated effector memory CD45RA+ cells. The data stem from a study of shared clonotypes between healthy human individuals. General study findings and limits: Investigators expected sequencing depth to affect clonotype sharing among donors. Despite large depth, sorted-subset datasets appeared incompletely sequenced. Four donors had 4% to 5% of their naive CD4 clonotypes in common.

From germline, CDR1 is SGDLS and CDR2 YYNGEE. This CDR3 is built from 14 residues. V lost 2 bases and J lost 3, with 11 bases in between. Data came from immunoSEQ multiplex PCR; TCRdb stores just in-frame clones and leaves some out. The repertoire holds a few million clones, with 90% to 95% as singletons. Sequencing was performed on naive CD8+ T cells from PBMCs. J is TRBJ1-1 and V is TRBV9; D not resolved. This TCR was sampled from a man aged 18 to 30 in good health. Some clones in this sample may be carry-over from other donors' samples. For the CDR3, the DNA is TGTGCCAGCAGCGTCACCACCGGGGACACTGAAGCTTTCTTT. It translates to CASSVTTGDTEAFF.